This TCR beta chain was profiled in a study of T cell responses to AZD1222 COVID-19 vaccine. Study-wide results and limits: Clonal diversity may have been underestimated, and the donors were mostly white British, with more females than males. Spike was spanned by vaccine-associated CD4 TCRs, which were dominant at 160-218 and 743-854. Recipients of AZD1222 seropositive at baseline numbered only five or six.

TCRdb's copy holds only in-frame clones and misses some; the assay was immunoSEQ multiplex PCR. The sample holds about 93,000 clones, 85% to 90% seen once. About this clone itself: Its antigen is not identified.

Germline CDR1 LGHDT, CDR2 YNNKEL (reference sequence). This CDR3 has 12 residues. Deletions cut 4 bases from V and 4 bases from J, with 7 bases between. The gene calls are TRBV3-1 (or the pseudogene TRBV3-2) and TRBJ1-1; D is unclear. This clonotype was sampled from an adult who received the AZD1222 COVID-19 vaccine. The material sequenced was peripheral blood, taken 28 days after the second AZD1222 dose. The CDR3 DNA sequence: TGTGCCAGCAGCCGTCCCGGCACTGAAGCTTTCTTT. Translated, it gives CASSRPGTEAFF.